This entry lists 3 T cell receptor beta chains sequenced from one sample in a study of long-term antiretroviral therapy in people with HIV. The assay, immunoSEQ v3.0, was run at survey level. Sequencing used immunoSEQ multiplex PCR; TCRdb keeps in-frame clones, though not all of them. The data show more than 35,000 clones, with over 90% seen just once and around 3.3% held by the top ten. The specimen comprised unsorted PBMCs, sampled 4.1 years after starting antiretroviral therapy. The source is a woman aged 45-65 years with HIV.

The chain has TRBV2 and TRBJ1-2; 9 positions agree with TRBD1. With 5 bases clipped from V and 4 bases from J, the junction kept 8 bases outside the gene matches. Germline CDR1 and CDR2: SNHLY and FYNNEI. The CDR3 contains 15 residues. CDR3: CASSSPTGGAYGYTF. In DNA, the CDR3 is TGTGCCAGCAGTTCCCCCACAGGGGGCGCCTATGGCTACACCTTC. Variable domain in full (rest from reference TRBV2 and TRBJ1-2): EPEVTQTPSHQVTQMGQEVILRCVPISNHLYFYWYRQILGQKVEFLVSFYNNEISEKSEIFDDQFSVERPDGSNFTLKIRSTKLEDSAMYFCASSSPTGGAYGYTFGSGTRLTVV.

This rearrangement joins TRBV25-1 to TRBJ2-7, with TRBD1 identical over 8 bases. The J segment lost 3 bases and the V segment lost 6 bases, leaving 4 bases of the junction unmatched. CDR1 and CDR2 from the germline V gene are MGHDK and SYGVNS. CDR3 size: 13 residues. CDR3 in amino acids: CASSRGHGYEQYF. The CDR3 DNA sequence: TGTGCCAGCAGCAGGGGGCACGGCTACGAGCAGTACTTC.

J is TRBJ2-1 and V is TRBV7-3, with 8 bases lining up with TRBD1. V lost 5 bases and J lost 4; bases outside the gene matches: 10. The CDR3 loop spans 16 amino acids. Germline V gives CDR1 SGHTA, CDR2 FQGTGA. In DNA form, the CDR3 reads TGTGCCAGCAGCCGGACCGGGACAGGATATTACAATGAGCAGTTCTTC. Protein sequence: CASSRTGTGYYNEQFF.